This T cell receptor beta chain is from a study of blood T cell repertoires in COVID-19. As for the study in general: Whether acute or convalescent, the COVID-19 samples came from the United States, Italy and Spain. The analysed material was cDNA or gDNA that came from T cells, B-cell-depleted T cells, or PBMCs.

Authors' data handling: Amplification with reference gene primers provided the estimates of nucleated cell counts. TCRdb's copy holds only in-frame clones and misses some; the assay was immunoSEQ multiplex PCR. For V, J and clone size, that table is used; D and trimming come from the DNA. The table records approximately 230,000 clones, 75% to 90% of them present only once. This clone has a handful of counts. Germline CDR1 SGHTA, CDR2 FQGNSA. The V gene lost 1 base and the J gene lost 6 bases, with 12 bases spanning the gap. The CDR3 runs 14 residues. This chain uses TRBV7-2 with TRBJ1-1, with D possibly matching TRBD1 (5 bases). This clonotype was obtained from a man aged 25-45 years who had recovered from COVID-19. The sequenced material came from peripheral blood. The CDR3 region has the DNA TGTGCCAGCAGCTTAGTGACAGTCAAGGCTGAAGCTTTCTTT. Residues: CASSLVTVKAEAFF.